This T cell receptor beta chain was sequenced for a study of shared clonotypes between healthy human individuals. Study-level background: Each donor contributed plates that comprised three CD4 naive, three CD4 memory, two CD8 naive and one CD8 memory. General study findings and limits: Relative to their counterparts shared across all four donors, non-shared clonotypes exhibited diminished generation probabilities.

Subsets obtained from CD4+ cells comprised CD45RA+ naive and CD45RA-negative memory cells. Libraries were prepared by immunoSEQ multiplex PCR; TCRdb keeps only in-frame clonotypes and omits some of them. The sample contains fewer than 1.6 million clones, approximately 98.5% of which appear only once. This clone was observed a single time. The antigen remains unidentified. In germline, CDR1 is SEHNR, CDR2 FQNEAQ (reference sequence). This CDR3 contains 16 residues. The J segment lost 4 bases and the V segment lost 3 bases, leaving 10 bases of the junction unmatched. The origin of this receptor is a man aged 25-45 years in good health. The sample taken for sequencing was naive CD4+ T cells sorted from blood. As to subset: CD45RA+ positively selected. The chain has TRBV7-9 and TRBJ2-7, with TRBD2 matching 9 bases. The CDR3 DNA reads as TGTGCCAGCAGCTTTGAGCTCGCGGGAGGGGATTACGAGCAGTACTTC. Protein product: CASSFELAGGDYEQYF.